This T cell receptor beta chain was observed in a study of cytomegalovirus exposure and HLA in healthy donors. This PCR relied on a set of 60 Vbeta primers and 13 Jbeta primers. In the study's own analysis: An analysis performed later counted about 80 million unique TCR beta chains (around 11 million of them shared). Clones were sequenced by immunoSEQ multiplex PCR, and TCRdb holds only the in-frame ones, with some missing. Clone size and the V and J calls come from that table; the DNA yielded D and trimming. This sample carries fewer than 150,000 clones, under 90% of them seen once, and the ten largest clones take 2% to 3%. The V and J ends lost 4 bases and 0 bases, in that order; junction bases with no gene match: 2. Germline V gene data show CDR1 as SGHNT and CDR2 as YYREEE (reference sequence). There are 14 residues in the CDR3.

This TCR was recovered from a woman aged 18 to 35 in good health and CMV-seronegative. The chain is built from TRBV5-4 and TRBJ2-5, with 8 bases fitting TRBD1. Sequencing used PBMCs. The CDR3 coding sequence is TGTGCCAGCAGCCGGGACAGGTACCAAGAGACCCAGTACTTC. Residues: CASSRDRYQETQYF.